Included here is one T cell receptor (beta chain) sequence, with context. Antigen unknown. Primed by a sample-barcoded 5' primer and a J-beta primer mix, a second PCR proceeded for roughly 6 to 12 cycles. One entry per CDR3 protein, called by TCRdb with MiXCR from the 5' RACE reads. Of 780,000 or so distinct CDR3 sequences in the sample, around three fifths are singletons; the top ten hold approximately 24%. CDR3 length equals 13 residues. V lost 7 bases to trimming and J lost 2 bases, with 12 bases between them. Per the germline V gene, CDR1 is MGHDK and CDR2 is SYGVNS. The entry originates in a study of blood T cells in healthy people across ages. Study conclusions and caveats: Naive T cell percentage by flow cytometry tracked strongly with beta diversity. Researchers said unsorted PBMCs prevented a conclusive naive versus antigen-experienced comparison.

The sample was blood. The TCR was taken from a man aged 35 to 55 in good health. The V gene is TRBV25-1, the J gene TRBJ2-7; no firm D call. CDR3 coding DNA: TGTGCCAGCAAACAAACCGACACCTACGAGCAGTACTTC. This codes for CASKQTDTYEQYF.